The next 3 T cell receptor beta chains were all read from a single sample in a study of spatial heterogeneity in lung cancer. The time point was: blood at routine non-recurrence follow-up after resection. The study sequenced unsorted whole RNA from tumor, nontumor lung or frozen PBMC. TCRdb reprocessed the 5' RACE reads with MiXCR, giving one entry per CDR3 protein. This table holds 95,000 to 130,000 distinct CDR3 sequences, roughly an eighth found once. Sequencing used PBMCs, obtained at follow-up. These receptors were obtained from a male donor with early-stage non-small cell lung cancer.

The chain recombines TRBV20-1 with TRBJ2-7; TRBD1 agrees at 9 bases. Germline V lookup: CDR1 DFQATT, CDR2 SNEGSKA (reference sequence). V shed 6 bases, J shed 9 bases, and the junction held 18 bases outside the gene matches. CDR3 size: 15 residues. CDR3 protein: CSALRTGQGPMGQYF. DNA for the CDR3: TGCAGTGCCCTAAGGACGGGACAGGGCCCCATGGGGCAGTACTTC.

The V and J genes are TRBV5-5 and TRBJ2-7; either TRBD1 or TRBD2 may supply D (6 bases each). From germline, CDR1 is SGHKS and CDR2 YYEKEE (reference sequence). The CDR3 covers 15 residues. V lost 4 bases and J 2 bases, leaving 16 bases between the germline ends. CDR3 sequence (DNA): TGTGCCAGCAGCCAGAGAGGGGGGCTAACCTACGAGCAGTACTTC. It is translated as CASSQRGGLTYEQYF. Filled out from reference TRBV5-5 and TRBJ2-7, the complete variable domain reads DAGVTQSPTHLIKTRGQQVTLRCSPISGHKSVSWYQQVLGQGPQFIFQYYEKEERGRGNFPDRFSARQFPNYSSELNVNALLLGDSALYLCASSQRGGLTYEQYFGPGTRLTVT.

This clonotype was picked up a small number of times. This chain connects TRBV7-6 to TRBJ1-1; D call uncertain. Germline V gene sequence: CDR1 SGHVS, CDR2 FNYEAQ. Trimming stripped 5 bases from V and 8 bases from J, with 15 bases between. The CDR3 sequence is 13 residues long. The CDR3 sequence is CASSLERGLEAFF. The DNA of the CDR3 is TGTGCCAGCAGCCTCGAGAGAGGTTTGGAAGCTTTCTTT.